This TCR beta chain came from a study of blood T cell repertoires in COVID-19. The CDR3 loop spans 16 amino acids. The J segment lost 0 bases and the V segment lost 3 bases, leaving 6 bases of the junction unmatched. From germline, CDR1 is SGHRS and CDR2 YFSETQ. Profiled with immunoSEQ multiplex PCR; TCRdb holds only in-frame clones, not every one. The repertoire holds more than 450,000 clones, with about 90% as singletons. This TCR was sampled from a woman younger than 35 who had recovered from COVID-19. The sample comprised PBMCs or T cells enriched from blood (not recorded which). The V call is TRBV5-1, the J call TRBJ1-3; 7 bases fit TRBD1. The CDR3: CASSSTGQSSGNTIYF. CDR3 DNA: TGCGCCAGCAGCTCGACGGGACAGAGCTCTGGAAACACCATATATTTT. The full variable domain, its missing parts supplied by reference TRBV5-1 and TRBJ1-3, is KAGVTQTPRYLIKTRGQQVTLSCSPISGHRSVSWYQQTPGQGLQFLFEYFSETQRNKGNFPGRFSGRQFSNSRSEMNVSTLELGDSALYLCASSSTGQSSGNTIYFGEGSWLTVV.